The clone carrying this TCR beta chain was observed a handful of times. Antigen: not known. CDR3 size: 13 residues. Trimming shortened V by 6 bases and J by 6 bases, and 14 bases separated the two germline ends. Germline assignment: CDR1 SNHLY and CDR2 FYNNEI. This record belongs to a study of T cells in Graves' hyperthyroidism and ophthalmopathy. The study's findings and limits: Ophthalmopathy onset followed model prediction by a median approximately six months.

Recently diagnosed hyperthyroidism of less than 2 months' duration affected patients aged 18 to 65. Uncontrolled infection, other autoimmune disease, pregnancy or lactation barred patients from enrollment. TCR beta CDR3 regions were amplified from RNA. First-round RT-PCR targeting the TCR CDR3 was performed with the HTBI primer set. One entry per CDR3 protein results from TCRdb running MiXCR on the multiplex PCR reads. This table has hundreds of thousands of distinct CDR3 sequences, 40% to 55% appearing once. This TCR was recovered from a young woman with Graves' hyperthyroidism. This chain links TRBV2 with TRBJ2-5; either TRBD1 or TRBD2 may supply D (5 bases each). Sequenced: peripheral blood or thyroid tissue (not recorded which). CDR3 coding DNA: TGTGCCAGCAGCTGGGACGGGGATAAGACCCAGTACTTC. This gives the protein CASSWDGDKTQYF.